The rows below give T cell receptor beta chains drawn from one sample of a study of patients and donors after allogeneic stem cell transplantation. TCRdb processed the RT-PCR reads anew with MiXCR; each CDR3 protein has one entry. Of about a million distinct CDR3 sequences detected, around 17% appear once; the ten largest clones hold roughly 6%. The sample consisted of blood, either unsorted or a sorted T cell fraction (not recorded which). These TCRs come from a human donor who was either an allogeneic HSCT recipient or a stem cell or donor lymphocyte infusion donor (not recorded which). It is not recorded whose cells these are; they may come from a transplant donor. Both conserved end residues are part of each CDR3. Each record gives: V gene, J gene, clone size, D gene, CDR3 DNA, CDR3 protein. D genes are given only for firm matches. Size tells how often a clone was seen (once, few, many) or the class of an expanded clone, and some rows leave it out.

V gene: TRBV20-1
J gene: TRBJ2-7
clone size: -
D gene: -
CDR3 DNA: TGCAGTGCTAGCGGGACAAGGGCCGGTGGGTCCGGCGAGCAGTACTTC
CDR3 protein: CSASGTRAGGSGEQYF

V gene: TRBV5-6
J gene: TRBJ2-7
clone size: few
D gene: -
CDR3 DNA: TGTGCCAGCAGCAATTCAGGGGTCGAGCAGTACTTC
CDR3 protein: CASSNSGVEQYF

V gene: TRBV27
J gene: TRBJ1-6
clone size: -
D gene: -
CDR3 DNA: TGTGCCAGCAGTCCGGGACACGCCAATTCACCCCTCCACTTT
CDR3 protein: CASSPGHANSPLHF

V gene: TRBV6-2/TRBV6-3
J gene: TRBJ2-1
clone size: -
D gene: -
CDR3 DNA: TGTGCCAGCACCCATAGTCGGGACGGCAATGAGCAGTTCTTC
CDR3 protein: CASTHSRDGNEQFF

V gene: TRBV5-1
J gene: TRBJ2-7
clone size: few
D gene: -
CDR3 DNA: TGCGCCAGCAGCTCCGAGACTGTTTCCTACGAGCAGTACTTC
CDR3 protein: CASSSETVSYEQYF

V gene: TRBV20-1
J gene: TRBJ2-5
clone size: few
D gene: -
CDR3 DNA: TGCAGTGCTGGGCCCGGGACCAAAGAGACCCAGTACTTC
CDR3 protein: CSAGPGTKETQYF

V gene: TRBV2
J gene: TRBJ2-1
clone size: -
D gene: TRBD1
CDR3 DNA: TGTGCCAGCAGAGGGACAGGGAGGATGAATGAGCAGTTCTTC
CDR3 protein: CASRGTGRMNEQFF

V gene: TRBV11-2
J gene: TRBJ2-7
clone size: -
D gene: TRBD1
CDR3 DNA: TGTGCCAGCAGCCCGTCCTTGGACAGGGCACTGAACGAGCAGTACTTC
CDR3 protein: CASSPSLDRALNEQYF

V gene: TRBV6-6
J gene: TRBJ1-2
clone size: few
D gene: -
CDR3 DNA: TGTGCCAGCAACGTGGGGCAGCTCTATGGCTACACCTTC
CDR3 protein: CASNVGQLYGYTF

V gene: TRBV9
J gene: TRBJ2-5
clone size: few
D gene: TRBD1
CDR3 DNA: TGTGCCAGCAGCGCATGGGACAGAGGAGAGACCCAGTACTTC
CDR3 protein: CASSAWDRGETQYF

V gene: TRBV4-3
J gene: TRBJ1-5
clone size: -
D gene: -
CDR3 DNA: TGCGCCAGCAGCCAAGATCGGGGGTTTTATAGCAATCAGCCCCAGCATTTT
CDR3 protein: CASSQDRGFYSNQPQHF

V gene: TRBV6-2/TRBV6-3
J gene: TRBJ2-7
clone size: -
D gene: TRBD1
CDR3 DNA: TGTGCCACCTCCTTAGGGACAGGGCAGTACTTC
CDR3 protein: CATSLGTGQYF

V gene: TRBV5-6
J gene: TRBJ2-1
clone size: -
D gene: -
CDR3 DNA: TGTGCCAGCAGCTTTAGCCCCGTGTGGGCGGGGCCATACAATGAGCAGTTCTTC
CDR3 protein: CASSFSPVWAGPYNEQFF

V gene: TRBV25-1
J gene: TRBJ2-1
clone size: -
D gene: TRBD2
CDR3 DNA: TGTGCCTGCACCGGGGGGGGGTCTTACAATGAGCAGTTCTTC
CDR3 protein: CACTGGGSYNEQFF

V gene: TRBV20-1
J gene: TRBJ2-1
clone size: few
D gene: -
CDR3 DNA: TGCAGTGCTAGAGTAACTGGCGTGAGCGAGTTCTTC
CDR3 protein: CSARVTGVSEFF

V gene: TRBV4-2
J gene: TRBJ2-5
clone size: -
D gene: -
CDR3 DNA: TGTGCCAGCAGCCAAGGCGGGCAGCGGTCCCTCGGTGAGACCCAGTACTTC
CDR3 protein: CASSQGGQRSLGETQYF

V gene: TRBV6-1
J gene: TRBJ2-1
clone size: few
D gene: TRBD2
CDR3 DNA: TGTGCCAGCACCCCGGGGAGCGGGGGAATTCATGAGCAGTTCTTC
CDR3 protein: CASTPGSGGIHEQFF

V gene: TRBV27
J gene: TRBJ2-2
clone size: few
D gene: -
CDR3 DNA: TGTGCCAGCAGTCCCCGCGTAAATACCGGGGAGCTGTTTTTT
CDR3 protein: CASSPRVNTGELFF

V gene: TRBV20-1
J gene: TRBJ2-3
clone size: few
D gene: -
CDR3 DNA: TGCAGTGCTCGCAAGGGATCGAAAGGAGATACGCAGTATTTT
CDR3 protein: CSARKGSKGDTQYF

V gene: TRBV7-8
J gene: TRBJ1-3
clone size: -
D gene: -
CDR3 DNA: TGTGCCAGCAGCTGGGTAAACACCATATATTTT
CDR3 protein: CASSWVNTIYF

V gene: TRBV7-3
J gene: TRBJ2-5
clone size: -
D gene: -
CDR3 DNA: TGTGCCAGCAGCTCAACGAGGGGGACATCGGTAAAGACCCAGTACTTC
CDR3 protein: CASSSTRGTSVKTQYF

V gene: TRBV18
J gene: TRBJ2-7
clone size: few
D gene: -
CDR3 DNA: TGTGCCAGCTCACCGTTGGGGCAGTCCTACGAGCAGTACTTC
CDR3 protein: CASSPLGQSYEQYF

V gene: TRBV24-1
J gene: TRBJ2-1
clone size: -
D gene: -
CDR3 DNA: TGTGCCACCAGTGATTCGGCCCGCGGTCAACCTACGGGGAATGAGCAGTTCTTC
CDR3 protein: CATSDSARGQPTGNEQFF

V gene: TRBV25-1
J gene: TRBJ2-7
clone size: few
D gene: -
CDR3 DNA: TGTGCCAGCAGTGAAGTCACCGGGGGACCCTACGAGCAGTACTTC
CDR3 protein: CASSEVTGGPYEQYF

V gene: TRBV20-1
J gene: TRBJ1-1
clone size: few
D gene: -
CDR3 DNA: TGCAGTGCTAGAGGTGAAGGGGTAGAAGCTTTCTTT
CDR3 protein: CSARGEGVEAFF

V gene: TRBV12-3/TRBV12-4
J gene: TRBJ1-1
clone size: -
D gene: -
CDR3 DNA: TGTGCCAGCAGCCCGGGGGGCGCTTTGGCTGAAGCTTTCTTT
CDR3 protein: CASSPGGALAEAFF

V gene: TRBV7-6
J gene: TRBJ2-5
clone size: few
D gene: TRBD2
CDR3 DNA: TGTGCCAGCAGCTTAGGTCTAGCGGGAGGCAGGAGCCGAGAGACCCAGTACTTC
CDR3 protein: CASSLGLAGGRSRETQYF

V gene: TRBV27
J gene: TRBJ2-1
clone size: -
D gene: -
CDR3 DNA: TGTGTGGCCCGTGGCAATGAGCAGTTCTTC
CDR3 protein: CVARGNEQFF

V gene: TRBV12-3/TRBV12-4
J gene: TRBJ1-4
clone size: -
D gene: -
CDR3 DNA: TGTGCCAGCAGCCCGGCGGTGTTGAGGAAACTGTTTTTT
CDR3 protein: CASSPAVLRKLFF

V gene: TRBV12-3/TRBV12-4
J gene: TRBJ2-7
clone size: -
D gene: TRBD1
CDR3 DNA: TGTGCCAGCAGGGGAAGGACAGGGGGCGGCCACGAGCAGTACTTC
CDR3 protein: CASRGRTGGGHEQYF

V gene: TRBV5-1
J gene: TRBJ2-3
clone size: -
D gene: -
CDR3 DNA: TGCGCCAGCAGCTCGCACTCCGGGACCTCAAGGCGAGATACGCAGTATTTT
CDR3 protein: CASSSHSGTSRRDTQYF

V gene: TRBV12-3/TRBV12-4
J gene: TRBJ1-1
clone size: many
D gene: -
CDR3 DNA: TGTGCCAGCAGGGGCACTGAAGCTTTCTTT
CDR3 protein: CASRGTEAFF

V gene: TRBV5-1
J gene: TRBJ2-5
clone size: -
D gene: TRBD2
CDR3 DNA: TGCGCCAGCAGCTTTATGGCCCGGGCTAGCGGGAGGGCGGAGACCCAGTACTTC
CDR3 protein: CASSFMARASGRAETQYF

V gene: TRBV2
J gene: TRBJ2-7
clone size: -
D gene: -
CDR3 DNA: TGTGCCAGCCAAGAATGGGACACGCCCTACGAGCAGTACTTC
CDR3 protein: CASQEWDTPYEQYF

V gene: TRBV11-3
J gene: TRBJ2-3
clone size: few
D gene: -
CDR3 DNA: TGTGCCAGCAGCTTACCCCTGGCAGATACGCAGTATTTT
CDR3 protein: CASSLPLADTQYF

V gene: TRBV15
J gene: TRBJ1-1
clone size: few
D gene: TRBD1
CDR3 DNA: TGTGCCACCAGTCTGGACAGGGGGCGCATAGCCACTGAAGCTTTCTTT
CDR3 protein: CATSLDRGRIATEAFF

V gene: TRBV7-9
J gene: TRBJ2-7
clone size: -
D gene: -
CDR3 DNA: TGTGCCAGCACCCCGACTTTAACCTACGAGCAGTACTTC
CDR3 protein: CASTPTLTYEQYF

V gene: TRBV3-1
J gene: TRBJ1-5
clone size: -
D gene: -
CDR3 DNA: TGTGCCAGCAGCCAAGGCCCCCTCCGCGGGCAGCCCCAGCATTTT
CDR3 protein: CASSQGPLRGQPQHF

V gene: TRBV5-1
J gene: TRBJ2-7
clone size: few
D gene: -
CDR3 DNA: TGCGCCAGCAGCTTCGACAGAGGAACGAGCTACGAGCAGTACTTC
CDR3 protein: CASSFDRGTSYEQYF

V gene: TRBV5-1
J gene: TRBJ2-3
clone size: few
D gene: -
CDR3 DNA: TGCGCCAGCAGCTTGGACCAGCGAAGGAGTGATACGCAGTATTTT
CDR3 protein: CASSLDQRRSDTQYF

V gene: TRBV3-1
J gene: TRBJ2-5
clone size: -
D gene: -
CDR3 DNA: TGTGCCAGCAGGGGGGACGTCGAGACCCAGTACTTC
CDR3 protein: CASRGDVETQYF

V gene: TRBV6-2/TRBV6-3
J gene: TRBJ2-3
clone size: few
D gene: TRBD2
CDR3 DNA: TGTGCCAGCGCCTTGTCCGGACTAGCCTCAGATACGCAGTATTTT
CDR3 protein: CASALSGLASDTQYF

V gene: TRBV3-1
J gene: TRBJ1-3
clone size: -
D gene: TRBD1
CDR3 DNA: TGTGCCAGCAGACACCAGACAGGGTTGGACACCATATATTTT
CDR3 protein: CASRHQTGLDTIYF

V gene: TRBV7-8
J gene: TRBJ2-7
clone size: few
D gene: -
CDR3 DNA: TGTGCCAGCAGCTTGAGGAGGTACCCGGGAGACGAGCAGTACTTC
CDR3 protein: CASSLRRYPGDEQYF

V gene: TRBV19
J gene: TRBJ1-2
clone size: once
D gene: -
CDR3 DNA: TGTGCCAGTAGTATTCTACAGGGACGAGGCTATACCTTC
CDR3 protein: CASSILQGRGYTF

V gene: TRBV10-3
J gene: TRBJ2-7
clone size: -
D gene: TRBD2
CDR3 DNA: TGTGCCATCAGTGAGGGACTAGAGCCAACCTACGAGCAGTACTTC
CDR3 protein: CAISEGLEPTYEQYF

V gene: TRBV27
J gene: TRBJ1-5
clone size: few
D gene: -
CDR3 DNA: TGTGCCAGCAGTTCCCGTATACGCAATCAGCCCCAGCATTTT
CDR3 protein: CASSSRIRNQPQHF

V gene: TRBV6-1
J gene: TRBJ2-1
clone size: few
D gene: TRBD2
CDR3 DNA: TGTGCCAGCAGCTCAACCGGGACTAGAGGCCAGCAGTTCTTC
CDR3 protein: CASSSTGTRGQQFF

V gene: TRBV29-1
J gene: TRBJ2-5
clone size: -
D gene: TRBD2
CDR3 DNA: TGCAGCGTTGAAAAAGCGGGAGTGGGAGAGACCCAGTACTTC
CDR3 protein: CSVEKAGVGETQYF